This TCR beta chain was observed in a study of T cells in Graves' hyperthyroidism and ophthalmopathy. Study-wide points: Blood also showed most of the thyroid clonotypes that were expanded above 0.001. Ophthalmopathy and stable hyperthyroidism were told apart by a 13 V-J model. Prediction of ophthalmopathy progression came a median 6.5 months pre-onset.

TCR beta CDR3 region amplification was performed from RNA transcripts. In the first-round RT-PCR of the TCR CDR3, the HTBI primer set was used. TCRdb passed the multiplex PCR reads through MiXCR, listing each CDR3 protein once. The sample yields hundreds of thousands of distinct CDR3 sequences, roughly 45% seen once. This clonotype was detected many times. Antigen specificity is unknown. Diagnosis rested on symptoms, serum thyroxine and TRAb, thyroid ultrasound, and orbital computed tomography. The receptor was derived from an adult man with Graves' disease, either hyperthyroidism or ophthalmopathy (not recorded which). The material sequenced was peripheral blood or thyroid tissue (not recorded which).

The DNA for the CDR3 is TGCAGCGCGGCCCAGGGTGCCCACGAGCAGTACTTC. The encoded protein is CSAAQGAHEQYF. The chain carries TRBV29-1 and TRBJ2-7; maybe TRBD1 (5 bases). Trimming shortened V by 7 bases and J by 5 bases, and 15 bases separated the two germline ends. Germline V gives CDR1 SQVTM, CDR2 ANQGSEA. The CDR3 has 12 amino acids.